This T cell receptor beta chain was sequenced for a study of PD-L1 blockade in urothelial cancer. Across the study: At 3 weeks after treatment start (second dose) and again at 6 weeks, blood was analyzed.

V dropped 5 bases and J dropped 8; count of bases not matched to a gene: 3. The CDR3 is made up of 15 amino acids. CDR1 is LNHDA, CDR2 SQIVND, per germline (reference sequence). The method was immunoSEQ multiplex PCR; TCRdb's version includes in-frame clones alone and lacks a portion of them. The sample records around 56,000 clones, around 84% being singletons. Peripheral blood mononuclear cells were collected from every patient before and during treatment, yielding between 1 and 8 samples per patient. The chain carries TRBV19 and TRBJ2-1, with 16 bases identical to TRBD2. This TCR was recovered from a man in his forties or fifties with urothelial cancer. The sample consisted of PBMCs, taken around atezolizumab (anti-PD-L1) treatment. CDR3 sequence (DNA): TGTGCCAGTAGTGCGGGACTAGCGGGAGGGGATGAGCAGTTCTTC. The encoded protein is CASSAGLAGGDEQFF.